These 6 T cell receptor beta chains were all obtained from the same sample, sequenced in a study of CD8+ T cells in alopecia areata. Treatment of the sample: oral pan-JAK inhibitor, 5-10 mg twice daily. Sequencing relied on a cDNA template that was reverse transcribed from extracted RNA. Data came from immunoSEQ multiplex PCR; TCRdb stores just in-frame clones and leaves some out. The table lists approximately 210,000 clones, 43% of them singletons. The input for sequencing was CD4+ T cells sorted from blood, taken between weeks 36 and 40, from a patient treated with tofacitinib. The receptor source for this set is a human donor with alopecia areata.

The CDR3 region is CASSTWGLAGPNEQFF. The CDR3 nucleotides read TGTGCCAGTAGTACCTGGGGACTAGCGGGGCCAAATGAGCAGTTCTTC. The chain is built from TRBV19 and TRBJ2-1, with 13 bases fitting TRBD2. Germline CDR1 LNHDA, CDR2 SQIVND (reference sequence). The CDR3 is 16 amino acids. V lost 4 bases, J lost 7 bases, and 7 bases stayed unmatched.

The CDR3 sequence is CASRTANTEAFF. DNA for the CDR3: TGTGCCAGTCGAACCGCGAACACTGAAGCTTTCTTT. This rearrangement joins TRBV19 to TRBJ1-1, with D uncertain. The CDR3 has 12 residues. Trimming pared 8 bases from V and 1 base from J, leaving 8 bases between. CDR1 is LNHDA, CDR2 SQIVND, per germline (reference sequence).

Comment on this clone: Within the sample, other DNA sequences also encode this same CDR3. V gene TRBV25-1 combines with J gene TRBJ1-1; no clear D. CDR1 and CDR2 from the germline V gene are MGHDK and SYGVNS. The V end lost 8 bases, the J end lost 4 bases, and 5 bases lay between the germline ends. The CDR3 length is 10 residues. Here the CDR3 DNA reads TGTGCCAGCCTGGGCACTGAAGCTTTCTTT. The encoded protein is CASLGTEAFF.

The chain uses TRBV4-1 and TRBJ1-2; no clear D gene. V was trimmed by 4 bases and J by 2 bases, leaving 14 bases between them. This CDR3 contains 15 residues. Germline CDR1 is MGHRA and CDR2 is YSYEKL. The CDR3 coding sequence is TGCGCCAGCAGCCCCCAGGCCACCGGGAACTATGGCTACACCTTC. It is translated as CASSPQATGNYGYTF.

The chain couples TRBV2 to TRBJ2-2; 7 bases align to TRBD2. Unmatched junction bases numbered 6, after V lost 3 bases and J lost 5 bases. Germline CDR1 SNHLY, CDR2 FYNNEI. This CDR3 comprises 15 residues. In DNA, the CDR3 is TGTGCCAGCAGTGACGGCGGGAGTGGTACCGGGGAGCTGTTTTTT. This codes for CASSDGGSGTGELFF.

The CDR3 coding sequence is TGCGCCAGCAGCCAAGATCCCGGCCAGGGAGAGACCCAGTACTTC. Protein: CASSQDPGQGETQYF. The rearrangement joins TRBV4-1 to TRBJ2-5; TRBD1 is a possible D gene (5 bases). The CDR3 length is 15 residues. CDR1 and CDR2 (germline): MGHRA, YSYEKL. The V end lost 0 bases, the J end lost 4 bases, and 12 bases lay between the germline ends.